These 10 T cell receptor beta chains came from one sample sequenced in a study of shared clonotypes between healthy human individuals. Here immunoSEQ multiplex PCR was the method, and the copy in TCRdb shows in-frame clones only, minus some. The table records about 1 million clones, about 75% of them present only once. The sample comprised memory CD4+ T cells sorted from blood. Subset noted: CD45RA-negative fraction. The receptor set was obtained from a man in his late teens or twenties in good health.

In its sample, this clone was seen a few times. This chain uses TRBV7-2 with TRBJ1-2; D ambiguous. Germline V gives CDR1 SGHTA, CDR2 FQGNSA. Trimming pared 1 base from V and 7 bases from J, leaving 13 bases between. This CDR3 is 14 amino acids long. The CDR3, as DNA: TGTGCCAGCAGCTTAGATAAGGGTTCAGGTGGCTACACCTTC. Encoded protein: CASSLDKGSGGYTF.

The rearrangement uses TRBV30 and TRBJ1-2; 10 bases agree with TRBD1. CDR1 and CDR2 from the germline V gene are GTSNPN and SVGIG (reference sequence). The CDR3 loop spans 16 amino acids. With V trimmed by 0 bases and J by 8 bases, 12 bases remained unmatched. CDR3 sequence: CAWSVRSGTGAYGYTF. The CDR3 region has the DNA TGTGCCTGGAGTGTAAGGTCTGGGACAGGGGCCTACGGCTACACCTTC.

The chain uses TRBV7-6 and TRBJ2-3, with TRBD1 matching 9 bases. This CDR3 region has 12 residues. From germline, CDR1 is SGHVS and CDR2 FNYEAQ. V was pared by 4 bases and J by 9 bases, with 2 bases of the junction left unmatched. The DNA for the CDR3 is TGTGCCAGCAGCTCGACAGGGGGGACGCAGTATTTT. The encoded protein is CASSSTGGTQYF.

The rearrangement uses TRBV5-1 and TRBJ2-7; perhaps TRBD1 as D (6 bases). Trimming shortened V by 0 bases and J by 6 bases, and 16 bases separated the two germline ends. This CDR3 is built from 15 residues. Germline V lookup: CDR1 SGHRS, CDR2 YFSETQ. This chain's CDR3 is CASSLGTGFWAEQYF. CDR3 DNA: TGCGCCAGCAGCTTGGGTACAGGGTTTTGGGCCGAGCAGTACTTC.

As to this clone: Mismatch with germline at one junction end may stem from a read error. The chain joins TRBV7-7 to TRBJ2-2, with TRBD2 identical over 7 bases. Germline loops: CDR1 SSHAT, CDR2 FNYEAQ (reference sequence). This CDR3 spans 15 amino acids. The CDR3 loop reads CASSPGLQNTGELFF. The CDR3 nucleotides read TGTGCTAGCAGCCCGGGACTACAGAACACCGGGGAGCTGTTTTTT.

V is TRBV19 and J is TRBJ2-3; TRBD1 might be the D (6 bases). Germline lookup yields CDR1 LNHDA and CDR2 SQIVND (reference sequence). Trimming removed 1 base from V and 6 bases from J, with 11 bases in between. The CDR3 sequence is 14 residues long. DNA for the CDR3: TGTGCCAGTAGTATAGGTGGGGGCAAGGATACGCAGTATTTT. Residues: CASSIGGGKDTQYF.

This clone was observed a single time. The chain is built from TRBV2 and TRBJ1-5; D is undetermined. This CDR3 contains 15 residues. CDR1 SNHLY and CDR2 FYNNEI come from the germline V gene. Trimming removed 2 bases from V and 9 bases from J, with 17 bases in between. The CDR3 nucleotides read TGTGCCAGCAGTGAATTCAATTTATCTCCTAGGCCCCAGCATTTT. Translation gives CASSEFNLSPRPQHF.

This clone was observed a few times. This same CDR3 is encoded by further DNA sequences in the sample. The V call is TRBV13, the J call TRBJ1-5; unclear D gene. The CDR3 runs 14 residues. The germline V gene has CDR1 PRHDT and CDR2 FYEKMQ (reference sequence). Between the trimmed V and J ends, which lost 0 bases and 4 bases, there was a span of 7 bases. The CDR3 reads CASSLGHLNQPQHF. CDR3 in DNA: TGTGCCAGCAGCTTAGGGCATTTGAATCAGCCCCAGCATTTT.

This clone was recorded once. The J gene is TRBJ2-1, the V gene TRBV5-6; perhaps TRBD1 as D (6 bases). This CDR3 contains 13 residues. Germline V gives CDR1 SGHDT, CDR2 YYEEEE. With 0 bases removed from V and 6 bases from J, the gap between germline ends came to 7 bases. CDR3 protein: CASSLDRVNEQFF. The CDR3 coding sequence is TGTGCCAGCAGCTTGGACAGGGTCAATGAGCAGTTCTTC. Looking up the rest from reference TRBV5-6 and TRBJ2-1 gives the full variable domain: DAGVTQSPTHLIKTRGQQVTLRCSPKSGHDTVSWYQQALGQGPQFIFQYYEEEERQRGNFPDRFSGHQFPNYSSELNVNALLLGDSALYLCASSLDRVNEQFFGPGTRLTVL.

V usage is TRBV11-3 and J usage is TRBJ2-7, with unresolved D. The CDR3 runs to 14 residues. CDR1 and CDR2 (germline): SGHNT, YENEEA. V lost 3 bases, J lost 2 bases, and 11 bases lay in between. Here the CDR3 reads CASSLDPSTYEQYF. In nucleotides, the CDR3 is TGTGCCAGCAGCTTGGACCCTTCCACCTACGAGCAGTACTTC.